This is a list of T cell receptor beta chains from one sample in a study of CD8 T cells in ankylosing spondylitis. TCRdb fed the 5' RACE reads into MiXCR, producing one record per CDR3 protein. Of approximately 150,000 distinct CDR3 sequences detected, around 32% appear once; the ten largest clones hold about 6%. Sequencing was done on a sample of synovial fluid, either unsorted or a sorted T cell fraction (not recorded which). The receptors stem from a male donor with ankylosing spondylitis. CDR3s include the opening cysteine and the closing phenylalanine or tryptophan. A D gene is named only where the DNA matches it firmly. The size of a clone is reported for some rows only, either as once, few or many, or as a class for expanded clones.

v_call: TRBV2; cdr3_length: 14; clone_size: -; d_call: -; j_call: TRBJ1-3; cdr3_aa: CASSEGDSGNTIYF; cdr3_nt: TGTGCCAGCAGTGAAGGTGACTCTGGAAACACCATATATTTT
v_call: TRBV6-1; cdr3_length: 15; clone_size: few; d_call: TRBD2; j_call: TRBJ2-7; cdr3_aa: CASSEQAGGPGEQYF; cdr3_nt: TGTGCCAGCAGTGAACAGGCGGGAGGGCCAGGCGAGCAGTACTTC
v_call: TRBV29-1; cdr3_length: 15; clone_size: -; d_call: -; j_call: TRBJ2-1; cdr3_aa: CSVVRGSISYNEQFF; cdr3_nt: TGCAGCGTTGTCAGGGGATCAATCTCCTACAATGAGCAGTTCTTC
v_call: TRBV9; cdr3_length: 15; clone_size: -; d_call: -; j_call: TRBJ2-2; cdr3_aa: CASSVAGQNTGELFF; cdr3_nt: TGTGCCAGCAGCGTCGCGGGTCAGAACACCGGGGAGCTGTTTTTT
v_call: TRBV11-2; cdr3_length: 18; clone_size: many; d_call: -; j_call: TRBJ2-6; cdr3_aa: CASSSVGTAGSGANVLTF; cdr3_nt: TGTGCCAGCAGCTCTGTCGGGACGGCGGGCTCTGGGGCCAACGTCCTGACTTTC
v_call: TRBV5-1; cdr3_length: 15; clone_size: many; d_call: -; j_call: TRBJ2-7; cdr3_aa: CASSLSSGARDEQYF; cdr3_nt: TGCGCCAGCAGCTTGTCGTCCGGGGCGAGGGACGAGCAGTACTTC
v_call: TRBV2; cdr3_length: 15; clone_size: -; d_call: -; j_call: TRBJ2-7; cdr3_aa: CASSNRETPTYEQYF; cdr3_nt: TGTGCCAGCAGTAACAGGGAGACTCCAACCTACGAGCAGTACTTC
v_call: TRBV4-1; cdr3_length: 12; clone_size: -; d_call: -; j_call: TRBJ2-1; cdr3_aa: CASSQVDHEQFF; cdr3_nt: TGCGCCAGCAGCCAAGTGGATCATGAGCAGTTCTTC
v_call: TRBV6-2/TRBV6-3; cdr3_length: 16; clone_size: -; d_call: TRBD1; j_call: TRBJ2-1; cdr3_aa: CASSWDRDRAYNEQFF; cdr3_nt: TGTGCCAGCAGTTGGGACCGGGACAGGGCCTACAATGAGCAGTTCTTC
v_call: TRBV11-2; cdr3_length: 16; clone_size: -; d_call: -; j_call: TRBJ2-5; cdr3_aa: CASSRLGGGQQETQYF; cdr3_nt: TGTGCCAGCAGCAGACTCGGGGGCGGACAGCAAGAGACCCAGTACTTC
v_call: TRBV4-2; cdr3_length: 18; clone_size: -; d_call: -; j_call: TRBJ2-7; cdr3_aa: CASSQLLAAGSLLNEQYF; cdr3_nt: TGTGCCAGCAGCCAGCTCCTCGCCGCGGGCTCCCTCCTTAACGAGCAGTACTTC
v_call: TRBV20-1; cdr3_length: 12; clone_size: many; d_call: -; j_call: TRBJ2-7; cdr3_aa: CSARARENEQYF; cdr3_nt: TGCAGTGCTAGAGCCAGGGAAAACGAGCAGTACTTC
v_call: TRBV18; cdr3_length: 13; clone_size: -; d_call: -; j_call: TRBJ1-5; cdr3_aa: CASSPSAGGPQHF; cdr3_nt: TGTGCCAGCTCACCATCGGCCGGAGGGCCCCAGCATTTT
v_call: TRBV29-1; cdr3_length: 11; clone_size: -; d_call: -; j_call: TRBJ1-4; cdr3_aa: CSVVFFEKLFF; cdr3_nt: TGCAGCGTTGTGTTTTTTGAAAAACTGTTTTTT
v_call: TRBV7-2; cdr3_length: 14; clone_size: -; d_call: TRBD2; j_call: TRBJ2-5; cdr3_aa: CASSVGLAQETQYF; cdr3_nt: TGTGCCAGCAGCGTGGGACTAGCCCAAGAGACCCAGTACTTC
v_call: TRBV7-9; cdr3_length: 14; clone_size: many; d_call: TRBD1; j_call: TRBJ1-4; cdr3_aa: CASSLTGGDEKLFF; cdr3_nt: TGTGCCAGCAGCCTGACAGGGGGAGATGAAAAACTGTTTTTT
v_call: TRBV11-1; cdr3_length: 18; clone_size: -; d_call: TRBD2; j_call: TRBJ2-2; cdr3_aa: CASSLVRGLAGETGELFF; cdr3_nt: TGTGCCAGCAGCTTAGTGAGGGGACTAGCGGGAGAGACCGGGGAGCTGTTTTTT
v_call: TRBV12-3/TRBV12-4; cdr3_length: 14; clone_size: few; d_call: -; j_call: TRBJ2-1; cdr3_aa: CASSKTRQNNEQFF; cdr3_nt: TGTGCCAGCAGCAAAACTAGACAGAACAATGAGCAGTTCTTC
v_call: TRBV5-6; cdr3_length: 15; clone_size: -; d_call: TRBD2; j_call: TRBJ2-7; cdr3_aa: CASSPTSGRAYEQYF; cdr3_nt: TGTGCCAGCAGCCCGACTAGCGGGAGGGCCTACGAGCAGTACTTC
v_call: TRBV20-1; cdr3_length: 15; clone_size: many; d_call: TRBD2; j_call: TRBJ2-1; cdr3_aa: CSAPPGGGLKGEQFF; cdr3_nt: TGCAGTGCTCCCCCCGGCGGGGGACTAAAGGGTGAGCAGTTCTTC
v_call: TRBV20-1; cdr3_length: 12; clone_size: -; d_call: TRBD1; j_call: TRBJ1-5; cdr3_aa: CSGQASNQPQHF; cdr3_nt: TGCAGCGGACAGGCTAGCAATCAGCCCCAGCATTTT
v_call: TRBV7-9; cdr3_length: 14; clone_size: many; d_call: TRBD2; j_call: TRBJ2-1; cdr3_aa: CASSLASGRNEQFF; cdr3_nt: TGTGCCAGCAGCTTAGCTAGCGGGAGGAATGAGCAGTTCTTC
v_call: TRBV7-2; cdr3_length: 17; clone_size: few; d_call: TRBD2; j_call: TRBJ2-3; cdr3_aa: CASSLGGAGPLTDTQYF; cdr3_nt: TGTGCCAGCAGCTTAGGGGGAGCGGGGCCCCTCACAGATACGCAGTATTTT
v_call: TRBV12-3/TRBV12-4; cdr3_length: 14; clone_size: -; d_call: TRBD2; j_call: TRBJ2-1; cdr3_aa: CASIQAGGSNEQFF; cdr3_nt: TGTGCCAGCATCCAAGCGGGAGGGAGCAATGAGCAGTTCTTC
v_call: TRBV7-3; cdr3_length: 14; clone_size: many; d_call: -; j_call: TRBJ2-3; cdr3_aa: CASSLTATTDTQYF; cdr3_nt: TGTGCCAGCAGCTTAACCGCAACCACAGATACGCAGTATTTT
v_call: TRBV28; cdr3_length: 19; clone_size: -; d_call: TRBD1; j_call: TRBJ1-5; cdr3_aa: CASRGYLEAGGRGNQPQHF; cdr3_nt: TGTGCCAGCAGAGGATACCTTGAAGCAGGGGGCAGGGGCAATCAGCCCCAGCATTTT
v_call: TRBV30; cdr3_length: 13; clone_size: -; d_call: -; j_call: TRBJ1-1; cdr3_aa: CAWSVWVSTEAFF; cdr3_nt: TGTGCCTGGAGTGTATGGGTTTCCACTGAAGCTTTCTTT
v_call: TRBV11-2; cdr3_length: 16; clone_size: -; d_call: TRBD2; j_call: TRBJ2-1; cdr3_aa: CASSLVRGGSYNEQFF; cdr3_nt: TGTGCCAGCAGCTTAGTCCGGGGGGGCTCCTACAATGAGCAGTTCTTC
v_call: TRBV5-1; cdr3_length: 15; clone_size: -; d_call: TRBD2; j_call: TRBJ2-5; cdr3_aa: CASSLGLADQETQYF; cdr3_nt: TGCGCCAGCAGCTTGGGACTAGCGGATCAAGAGACCCAGTACTTC
v_call: TRBV13; cdr3_length: 14; clone_size: once; d_call: TRBD1; j_call: TRBJ1-6; cdr3_aa: CASSLGRGKSPLHF; cdr3_nt: TGTGCCAGCAGCTTAGGCAGGGGGAAATCACCCCTCCACTTT
v_call: TRBV19; cdr3_length: 14; clone_size: -; d_call: -; j_call: TRBJ2-7; cdr3_aa: CASSIRLSSYEQYF; cdr3_nt: TGTGCCAGTAGTATCCGCCTGAGCTCCTACGAGCAGTACTTC
v_call: TRBV4-3; cdr3_length: 15; clone_size: -; d_call: -; j_call: TRBJ2-7; cdr3_aa: CASSQDPRGPYEQYF; cdr3_nt: TGCGCCAGCAGCCAAGATCCCAGGGGACCCTACGAGCAGTACTTC
v_call: TRBV10-3; cdr3_length: 17; clone_size: -; d_call: TRBD1; j_call: TRBJ2-3; cdr3_aa: CAISDSAGTGVTDTQYF; cdr3_nt: TGTGCCATCAGTGACTCAGCCGGGACAGGGGTTACAGATACGCAGTATTTT
v_call: TRBV20-1; cdr3_length: 15; clone_size: -; d_call: TRBD2; j_call: TRBJ2-1; cdr3_aa: CSAGGLAGAYNEQFF; cdr3_nt: TGCAGTGCGGGGGGACTAGCGGGAGCCTACAATGAGCAGTTCTTC
v_call: TRBV5-1; cdr3_length: 14; clone_size: -; d_call: TRBD2; j_call: TRBJ2-2; cdr3_aa: CASTTSGGAGELFF; cdr3_nt: TGCGCCAGCACGACTAGCGGGGGGGCCGGGGAGCTGTTTTTT
v_call: TRBV2; cdr3_length: 11; clone_size: many; d_call: -; j_call: TRBJ2-5; cdr3_aa: CASWGVETQYF; cdr3_nt: TGTGCCAGTTGGGGGGTCGAGACCCAGTACTTC
v_call: TRBV6-2/TRBV6-3; cdr3_length: 13; clone_size: few; d_call: -; j_call: TRBJ1-5; cdr3_aa: CASNRGVRQPQHF; cdr3_nt: TGTGCCAGCAACCGGGGGGTCCGTCAGCCCCAGCATTTT
v_call: TRBV7-2; cdr3_length: 14; clone_size: -; d_call: -; j_call: TRBJ1-5; cdr3_aa: CASSPRGGGQPQHF; cdr3_nt: TGTGCCAGCAGCCCGAGGGGAGGAGGGCAGCCCCAGCATTTT
v_call: TRBV7-9; cdr3_length: 13; clone_size: many; d_call: -; j_call: TRBJ2-5; cdr3_aa: CASTVTGTETQYF; cdr3_nt: TGTGCCAGCACAGTAACAGGGACGGAGACCCAGTACTTC
v_call: TRBV7-9; cdr3_length: 15; clone_size: -; d_call: TRBD2; j_call: TRBJ2-1; cdr3_aa: CASSSNGRLIGGEFF; cdr3_nt: TGTGCCAGCAGCTCAAACGGGAGACTGATTGGGGGGGAGTTCTTC
v_call: TRBV5-1; cdr3_length: 17; clone_size: few; d_call: -; j_call: TRBJ2-7; cdr3_aa: CASSPAIRGSVPYEQYF; cdr3_nt: TGCGCCAGCAGCCCGGCCATAAGGGGGAGTGTGCCCTACGAGCAGTACTTC
v_call: TRBV12-3/TRBV12-4; cdr3_length: 15; clone_size: -; d_call: -; j_call: TRBJ1-3; cdr3_aa: CASSLGDSSGNTIYF; cdr3_nt: TGTGCCAGCAGTTTAGGGGATAGCTCTGGAAACACCATATATTTT
v_call: TRBV7-6; cdr3_length: 14; clone_size: few; d_call: -; j_call: TRBJ2-3; cdr3_aa: CASSFRYSTDTQYF; cdr3_nt: TGTGCCAGCAGCTTTCGTTATAGCACAGATACGCAGTATTTT
v_call: TRBV7-2; cdr3_length: 12; clone_size: -; d_call: -; j_call: TRBJ1-2; cdr3_aa: CASSLYGESYTF; cdr3_nt: TGTGCCAGCAGCTTATATGGGGAGAGCTACACCTTC
v_call: TRBV6-5; cdr3_length: 14; clone_size: -; d_call: -; j_call: TRBJ1-4; cdr3_aa: CASSYSGKNEKLFF; cdr3_nt: TGTGCCAGCAGTTACTCCGGGAAGAATGAAAAACTGTTTTTT
v_call: TRBV15; cdr3_length: 16; clone_size: -; d_call: -; j_call: TRBJ1-5; cdr3_aa: CATSREPRGGNQPQHF; cdr3_nt: TGTGCCACCAGCAGAGAGCCCCGGGGGGGCAATCAGCCCCAGCATTTT
v_call: TRBV7-6; cdr3_length: 16; clone_size: -; d_call: TRBD2; j_call: TRBJ2-2; cdr3_aa: CASSVRPGLVVGELFF; cdr3_nt: TGTGCCAGCAGCGTACGGCCGGGACTAGTTGTCGGGGAGCTGTTTTTT
v_call: TRBV20-1; cdr3_length: 14; clone_size: few; d_call: -; j_call: TRBJ1-2; cdr3_aa: CSARGGFRLYGYTF; cdr3_nt: TGCAGTGCTAGGGGGGGCTTTAGACTTTATGGCTACACCTTC
v_call: TRBV7-2; cdr3_length: 14; clone_size: -; d_call: -; j_call: TRBJ2-7; cdr3_aa: CASSPRDGSYEQYF; cdr3_nt: TGTGCCAGCAGCCCCCGGGACGGTTCCTACGAGCAGTACTTC
v_call: TRBV6-1; cdr3_length: 16; clone_size: -; d_call: TRBD1; j_call: TRBJ2-3; cdr3_aa: CASSRMDRGSTDTQYF; cdr3_nt: TGTGCCAGCAGTCGAATGGACAGGGGAAGCACAGATACGCAGTATTTT
v_call: TRBV7-2; cdr3_length: 16; clone_size: many; d_call: -; j_call: TRBJ1-5; cdr3_aa: CASSLLPRGSNQPQHF; cdr3_nt: TGTGCCAGCAGCTTATTACCCAGGGGTAGCAATCAGCCCCAGCATTTT
v_call: TRBV20-1; cdr3_length: 10; clone_size: few; d_call: -; j_call: TRBJ2-5; cdr3_aa: CSALKGTQYF; cdr3_nt: TGCAGTGCTCTCAAGGGGACCCAGTACTTC
v_call: TRBV6-5; cdr3_length: 15; clone_size: -; d_call: TRBD1; j_call: TRBJ2-5; cdr3_aa: CASSYGTATSETQYF; cdr3_nt: TGTGCCAGCAGTTACGGGACAGCTACCTCAGAGACCCAGTACTTC